The clone carrying this T cell receptor (beta chain) was seen ten or more times. Its antigen is undetermined. Quantitative 5'-RACE was performed with molecular barcodes, and it yielded the TCR beta libraries. TCRdb re-derived calls from the 5' RACE reads in MiXCR, one entry per CDR3 protein. Seen here are just under 550,000 distinct CDR3 sequences, approximately 12% observed once, and the top ten hold nearly 7%. The data stem from a study of CD8 T cells in ankylosing spondylitis. Study-level findings and limits: One TCR beta motif, made up of eight highly homologous variants, appeared characteristic of ankylosing spondylitis blood.

The V end lost 0 bases, the J end lost 9 bases, and 25 bases lay between the germline ends. The CDR3 is made up of 18 amino acids. CDR1 and CDR2 from the germline V gene are SGHKS and YYEKEE (reference sequence). The gene calls are TRBV5-5 and TRBJ2-1; TRBD2 might be the D (7 bases). This TCR was sampled from a male donor with ankylosing spondylitis. The source material was blood, either unsorted or a sorted T cell fraction (not recorded which). The DNA for the CDR3 is TGTGCCAGCAGCTTGGATCTGGGGGCACGACTAGCACTCGGTGAGCAGTTCTTC. Its translation: CASSLDLGARLALGEQFF.